Listed below are T cell receptor beta chains from one sample, sequenced in a study of beta chain features in type 1 diabetes. Method: immunoSEQ multiplex PCR; TCRdb's copy keeps in-frame clones and lacks some. The sample holds roughly 240,000 clones, more than 65% seen once. Specimen: naive CD4+ T cells from blood. These receptors were taken from a man in his thirties or forties in good health. The CDR3 runs from the conserved cysteine through the conserved F or W. The order of the fields is clone size, J gene, D gene, V gene, CDR3 DNA, CDR3 protein. D genes are given only for firm matches. Clone sizes are given selectively: once, few, many, or a class where the clone is expanded.

>-|TRBJ2-1|-|TRBV7-2
TGTGCCAGCAGCTTAAGTCCCGGGCTAGTAGCCAATGAGCAGTTCTTC
CASSLSPGLVANEQFF
>-|TRBJ2-3|-|TRBV30
TGTGCCTGGGTTTGGACTGGCACAGATACGCAGTATTTT
CAWVWTGTDTQYF
>-|TRBJ2-1|-|TRBV29-1
TGCAGCGTTGAAGCCGTGCCCCCGAATGAGCAGTTCTTC
CSVEAVPPNEQFF
>-|TRBJ2-5|-|TRBV7-2
TGTGCCAGCACCGTATTAAGCGGTAGACAGGAGACCCAGTACTTC
CASTVLSGRQETQYF
>-|TRBJ2-3|-|TRBV7-2
TGTGCCAGCACCAATGGAGCGGCCCATTCCACAGATACGCAGTATTTT
CASTNGAAHSTDTQYF
>-|TRBJ1-1|TRBD1|TRBV10-3
TGTGCCATCAACACCGGGACAGCGAACACTGAAGCTTTCTTT
CAINTGTANTEAFF
>-|TRBJ2-1|TRBD2|TRBV2
TGTGCCAGCAGTCCGTCGGGTAGCGGGGCGAGTGAGCAGTTCTTC
CASSPSGSGASEQFF
>-|TRBJ2-3|TRBD1|TRBV23-1
TGCGCCAGCAGTTTCCGGGACAGGTCCACAGATACGCAGTATTTT
CASSFRDRSTDTQYF
>-|TRBJ1-4|TRBD1|TRBV30
TGTGCCTGGAGTAGGACAGGAAGCCTCGCGGAAAAACTGTTTTTT
CAWSRTGSLAEKLFF
>-|TRBJ2-4|-|TRBV28
TGTGCCAGCAGTCCCGGGATCCCTGGAGACATTCAGTACTTC
CASSPGIPGDIQYF
>-|TRBJ2-7|-|TRBV23-1
TGCGCCAGTAGAGTCGTAAGGGGGTACGAGCAGTACTTC
CASRVVRGYEQYF
>-|TRBJ1-2|-|TRBV29-1
TGCAGCGTTGAAGAAGACTATGGCTACACCTTC
CSVEEDYGYTF
>-|TRBJ1-1|TRBD1|TRBV13
TGTGCCAGCAGACCCCGGGACAGGGCTTTTGAAGCTTTCTTT
CASRPRDRAFEAFF
>-|TRBJ2-7|-|TRBV29-1
TGCAGCGTTGAAAGTCAAGGAGGGGACGAGCAGTACTTC
CSVESQGGDEQYF
>-|TRBJ1-2|-|TRBV15
TGTGCCACCAGCAGAGAACTGGACTATGGCTACACCTTC
CATSRELDYGYTF
>few|TRBJ2-5|TRBD2|TRBV29-1
TGCAGCGTTGGTCTAGCGGGAGAGACCCAGTACTTC
CSVGLAGETQYF
>-|TRBJ2-1|-|TRBV7-9
TGTGCCAGCAGCTTAGAGACTAGTTTCTACAATGAGCAGTTCTTC
CASSLETSFYNEQFF
>-|TRBJ2-3|-|TRBV7-2
TGTGCCAGCAGCCGTACTTCTTCCACAGATACGCAGTATTTT
CASSRTSSTDTQYF
>-|TRBJ2-5|-|TRBV30
TGTGCCTGGAGACGGGGCCCAGAGACCCAGTACTTC
CAWRRGPETQYF
>-|TRBJ2-5|-|TRBV2
TGTGCCAGCAGCCAAGGGATCCTACAAGAGACCCAGTACTTC
CASSQGILQETQYF
>-|TRBJ2-1|TRBD2|TRBV7-9
TGTGCCAGCAGCCGTCTAGCGGGAACCAGCGATGAGCAGTTCTTC
CASSRLAGTSDEQFF
>-|TRBJ2-1|-|TRBV4-2
TGTGCCAGCAGCCAGGAAAAGGGACCCTTAATCCATGAGCAGTTCTTC
CASSQEKGPLIHEQFF
>-|TRBJ2-3|-|TRBV10-3
TGTGCCATCACCGGAGTAGGGGATACGCAGTATTTT
CAITGVGDTQYF
>-|TRBJ2-1|-|TRBV29-1
TGCAGCGGGGACGGGAGCTCCTACAATGAGCAGTTCTTC
CSGDGSSYNEQFF
>-|TRBJ2-3|-|TRBV5-1
TGCGCCAGCAGCTCGGGACTGCTCACAGATACGCAGTATTTT
CASSSGLLTDTQYF
>-|TRBJ2-1|-|TRBV18
TGTGCCAGCTCACCAACTCATCTCAATGAGCAGTTCTTC
CASSPTHLNEQFF
>-|TRBJ2-3|-|TRBV4-3
TGCGCCAGCAGCCAAGGTCGGGGTTTGATGGATACGCAGTATTTT
CASSQGRGLMDTQYF
>-|TRBJ2-2|TRBD1|TRBV10-2
TGCGCCACTCCGGGACAGCTTAACACCGGGGAGCTGTTTTTT
CATPGQLNTGELFF
>-|TRBJ2-1|-|TRBV20-1
TGCAGTGCTACCAGGGGAAATGAGCAGTTCTTC
CSATRGNEQFF
>once|TRBJ1-4|-|TRBV5-1
TGCGCCAGCAGCAAGAGAGAGACAGCAACTAATGAAAAACTGTTTTTT
CASSKRETATNEKLFF
>-|TRBJ1-5|-|TRBV29-1
TGCAGCGTTGAAGTTAGCAGTAGTGAACCCCAGCATTTT
CSVEVSSSEPQHF
>-|TRBJ2-7|-|TRBV11-2
TGTGCCAGCAGCTTAGAGGTGACAAAACTCTACGAGCAGTACTTC
CASSLEVTKLYEQYF
>-|TRBJ2-3|-|TRBV25-1
TGTGCCAGCGCCGGCGTAAGGCTACACACAGATACGCAGTATTTT
CASAGVRLHTDTQYF
>few|TRBJ2-3|-|TRBV30
TGTGCCTGGAGTTTACAGACAGATACGCAGTATTTT
CAWSLQTDTQYF
>-|TRBJ2-3|-|TRBV25-1
TGTGCCAGCAGTGAGACAGTTAGCACAGATACGCAGTATTTT
CASSETVSTDTQYF
>once|TRBJ2-2|-|TRBV11-1
TGTGCCAGCAGCTTAGCCGGGGAGCTGTTTTTT
CASSLAGELFF
>-|TRBJ2-2|-|TRBV9
TGTGCCAGCAGCGTCGACAGGTTTACGAACACCGGGGAGCTGTTTTTT
CASSVDRFTNTGELFF
>-|TRBJ2-4|-|TRBV7-9
TGTGCCAGCAGCCAGGACCGGGGTATTCAGTACTTC
CASSQDRGIQYF
>-|TRBJ2-5|TRBD1|TRBV14
TGTGCCAGCAGCCCCCGGGACAGTAGGGAGACCCAGTACTTC
CASSPRDSRETQYF
>-|TRBJ2-3|TRBD2|TRBV29-1
TGCAGCGCCAAGGGACTAGCGGGAGAGTCAGATACGCAGTATTTT
CSAKGLAGESDTQYF
>-|TRBJ2-5|-|TRBV30
TGTGCCTGGAGACCGGGGTTCCAAGAGACCCAGTACTTC
CAWRPGFQETQYF
>-|TRBJ2-7|TRBD1|TRBV11-3
TGTGCCAGCAGCTTACAGGGGGTCCACGAGCAGTACTTC
CASSLQGVHEQYF
>-|TRBJ2-1|TRBD2|TRBV30
TGTGCCTGGACCTCTAGCGGGTACAATGAGCAGTTCTTC
CAWTSSGYNEQFF
>-|TRBJ2-2|TRBD1|TRBV9
TGTGCCAGCAGCGTAGAAGGACAGGGCCCCGGGGAGCTGTTTTTT
CASSVEGQGPGELFF